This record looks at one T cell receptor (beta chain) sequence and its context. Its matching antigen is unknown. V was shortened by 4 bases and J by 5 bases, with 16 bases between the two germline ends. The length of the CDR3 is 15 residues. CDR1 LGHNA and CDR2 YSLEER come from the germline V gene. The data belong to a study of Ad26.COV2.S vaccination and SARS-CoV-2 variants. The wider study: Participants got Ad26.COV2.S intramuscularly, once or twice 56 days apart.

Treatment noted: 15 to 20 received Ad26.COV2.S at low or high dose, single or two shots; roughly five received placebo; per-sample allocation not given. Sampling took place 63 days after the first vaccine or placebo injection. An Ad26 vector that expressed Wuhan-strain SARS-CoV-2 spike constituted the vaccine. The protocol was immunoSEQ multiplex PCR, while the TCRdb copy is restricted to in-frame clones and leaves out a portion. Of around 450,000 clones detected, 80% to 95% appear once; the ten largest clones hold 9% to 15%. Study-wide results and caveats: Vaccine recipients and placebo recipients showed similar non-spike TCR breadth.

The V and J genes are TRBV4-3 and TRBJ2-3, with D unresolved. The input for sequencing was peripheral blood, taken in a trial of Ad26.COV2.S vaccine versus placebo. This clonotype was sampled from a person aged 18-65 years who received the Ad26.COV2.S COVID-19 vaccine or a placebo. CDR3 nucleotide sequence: TGCGCCAGCAGCCTAAGTGTACCTGCCCGAGATACGCAGTATTTT. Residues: CASSLSVPARDTQYF.